This T cell receptor (beta chain) was recorded in a study of T cells in Graves' hyperthyroidism and ophthalmopathy (dated by TCRdb to between 2018 and 2021). For the study in its entirety: Peripheral blood was collected at initial diagnosis, before any treatment. A discovery cohort of about a hundred patients, about 44 with Graves' ophthalmopathy and over 55 with stable Graves' hyperthyroidism, was used to find distinguishing TCR V-J signatures. The study also compared thyroid tissue and blood T-cell repertoires from 5 to 7 Graves' hyperthyroidism patients. After sampling, hyperthyroidism patients received methimazole starting at 30 mg daily, and ophthalmopathy patients received high-dose intravenous methylprednisolone. The paper reports TCR Vbeta CDR3 sequencing of 140 or so peripheral blood samples: 43 ophthalmopathy, some 80 hyperthyroidism and around 17 progressor patients. For training and testing, the approximately 97 patients in the discovery cohort were randomly divided in a 7:3 ratio. Prospective prediction of ophthalmopathy was tested in an independent validation cohort consisting of roughly 20 hyperthyroidism patients and around 16 patients who later progressed to ophthalmopathy. Overall results and qualifications from the work: Ophthalmopathy was separated from stable hyperthyroidism by a 13 V-J signature model, with 85% to 90% sensitivity and approximately 81% specificity obtained in cross-validation and 80%/75% obtained in testing. During validation, the model predicted progression to ophthalmopathy a median of approximately 7 months ahead of onset, with almost 71% sensitivity and 72.22% specificity. Most expanded thyroid clonotypes (frequency above 0.001) were also detected in blood, a finding suggesting that blood repertoires may reflect thyroid immune responses. No statistical method was used to fix the sample size in advance, and group allocation was not hidden from the investigators.

This clonotype was counted many times. Its antigen remains undetermined. Qualities for individual bases were not recorded, and no much larger clone is one base off. The CDR3 starts with the cysteine, ends with the phenylalanine, and has 14 residues. Of all the DNA, just the CDR3 is kept, 42 bases in frame from base 1. V gives up 6 bases and J gives up 2 bases, and the segment between their germline ends measures 14 bases. A patient counted as having stable Graves' hyperthyroidism if no progression to ophthalmopathy occurred over 18 months of follow-up. Hyperthyroidism patients were aged 18 to 65 years and newly diagnosed, with disease duration of less than 2 months. The study excluded patients with uncontrolled infections, other autoimmune diseases, pregnancy or lactation. Clinical symptoms, serum thyroxine and TRAb, thyroid ultrasound, and orbital computed tomography formed the basis for the diagnoses. PBMCs were isolated from more than 9 ml of fresh peripheral blood by Ficoll-Paque density gradient centrifugation. Total RNA was extracted using Trizol reagent, and RNA quality was assessed on an Agilent 2100 Bioanalyzer.

TCR beta CDR3 regions were amplified from RNA transcripts. The TCR CDR3 was subjected to a first round of RT-PCR using the HTBI primer set and the Qiagen OneStep RT-PCR kit. The libraries were constructed in a second round of multiplex PCR and then size-selected and purified. The libraries were sequenced on an Illumina HiSeq2000 using paired-end 100 bp reads. The paper's data handling went like this. SOAPnuke was used to process the raw data, removing reads that contained adapters or uncalled bases, had a mean Phred below 15, or lacked an exact match to the constant primer or identifier. High-quality paired reads were merged using COPE v1.2.5, and each unique nucleotide sequence was defined as a clonotype. MiTCR v1.1 was used to align clonotypes to the IMGT TRBV, TRBD and TRBJ reference segments. Analysis was restricted to V-J combinations with a frequency above 0.0001, which covered approximately 99% of repertoires. The TCS score was defined as F50 (clonal expansion) divided by E x V (chaos), with BLOSUM62-based TCRdist calculated between CDR3 peptides within each V-J. Welch's t-statistics and random forest reduced fewer than 600 V-J features to roughly 13, which were used in a naive Bayes classifier (R e1071). Starting from the raw public reads, TCRdb applied fastp trimming at Q25, assembled clones with MiXCR and retained in-frame beta chains. Here each entry gathers all rows of one CDR3 protein and keeps the most common genes and DNA. In this record, the V and J calls reflect TCRdb's handling and not the investigators' own analysis. The sample yields a few hundred thousand distinct CDR3 sequences; around 20% were counted once. Jointly, the top ten make up around 27% of the sample.

The chain couples TRBV12-3 or TRBV12-4 to TRBJ2-7, with the D segment possibly TRBD1 or TRBD2, each aligning over 5 bases. What was sequenced was blood. The TCR originated in a man aged 18 to 30 with Graves' hyperthyroidism. The bases are TGTGCCAGCAGAACGAGGACGGGACCCTACGAGCAGTACTTC. It translates as CASRTRTGPYEQYF.